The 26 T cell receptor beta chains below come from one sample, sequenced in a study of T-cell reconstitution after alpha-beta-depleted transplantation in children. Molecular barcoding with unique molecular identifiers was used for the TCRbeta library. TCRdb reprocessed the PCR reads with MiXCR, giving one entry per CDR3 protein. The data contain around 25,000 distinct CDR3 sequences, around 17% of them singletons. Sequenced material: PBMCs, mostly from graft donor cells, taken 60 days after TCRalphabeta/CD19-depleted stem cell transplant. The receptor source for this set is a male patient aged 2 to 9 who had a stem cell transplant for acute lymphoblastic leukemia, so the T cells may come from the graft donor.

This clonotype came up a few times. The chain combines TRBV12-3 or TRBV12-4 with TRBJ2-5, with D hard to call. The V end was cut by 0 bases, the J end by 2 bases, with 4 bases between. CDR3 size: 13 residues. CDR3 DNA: TGTGCCAGCAGTTTAGCCTCTCAAGAGACCCAGTACTTC. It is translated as CASSLASQETQYF.

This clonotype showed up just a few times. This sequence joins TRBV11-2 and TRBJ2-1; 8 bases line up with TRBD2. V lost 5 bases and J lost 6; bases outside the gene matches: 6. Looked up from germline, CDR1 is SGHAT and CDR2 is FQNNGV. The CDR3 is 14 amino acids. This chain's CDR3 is CASSPTGTSNEQFF. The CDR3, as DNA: TGTGCCAGCAGCCCAACCGGGACTAGCAATGAGCAGTTCTTC. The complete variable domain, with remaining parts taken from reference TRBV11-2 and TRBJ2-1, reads EAGVAQSPRYKIIEKRQSVAFWCNPISGHATLYWYQQILGQGPKLLIQFQNNGVVDDSQLPKDRFSAERLKGVDSTLKIQPAKLEDSAVYLCASSPTGTSNEQFFGPGTRLTVL.

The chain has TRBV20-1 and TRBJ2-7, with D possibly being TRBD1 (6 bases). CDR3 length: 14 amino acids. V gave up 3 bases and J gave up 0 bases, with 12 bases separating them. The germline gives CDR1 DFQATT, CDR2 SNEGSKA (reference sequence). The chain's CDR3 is CSASVSGDSYEQYF. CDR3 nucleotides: TGCAGTGCTAGTGTCTCAGGGGACTCCTACGAGCAGTACTTC.

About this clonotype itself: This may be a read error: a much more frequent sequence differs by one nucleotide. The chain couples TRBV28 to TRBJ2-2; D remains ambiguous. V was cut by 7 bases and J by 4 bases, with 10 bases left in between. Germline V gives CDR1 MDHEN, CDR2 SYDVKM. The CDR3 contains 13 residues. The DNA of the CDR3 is TGTGCCAGCACCAGATTGTCCACCGGGGAGCTGTTTTTT. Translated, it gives CASTRLSTGELFF.

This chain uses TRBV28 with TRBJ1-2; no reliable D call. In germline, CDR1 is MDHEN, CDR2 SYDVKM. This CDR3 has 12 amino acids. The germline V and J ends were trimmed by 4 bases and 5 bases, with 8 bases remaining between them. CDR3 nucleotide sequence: TGTGCCAGCAGTTCAGCCCCGTATGGCTACACCTTC. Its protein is CASSSAPYGYTF.

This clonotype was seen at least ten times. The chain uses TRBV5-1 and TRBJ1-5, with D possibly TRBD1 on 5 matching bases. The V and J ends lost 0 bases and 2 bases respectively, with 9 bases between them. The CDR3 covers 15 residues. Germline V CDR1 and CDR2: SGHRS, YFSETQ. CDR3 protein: CASSLGTSGNQPQHF. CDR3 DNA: TGCGCCAGCAGCTTGGGGACATCAGGCAATCAGCCCCAGCATTTT.

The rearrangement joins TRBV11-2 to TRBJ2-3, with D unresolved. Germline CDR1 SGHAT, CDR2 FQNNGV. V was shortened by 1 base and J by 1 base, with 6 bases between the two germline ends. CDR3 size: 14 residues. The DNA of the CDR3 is TGTGCCAGCAGCTTAGCACCGGGCACAGATACGCAGTATTTT. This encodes CASSLAPGTDTQYF.

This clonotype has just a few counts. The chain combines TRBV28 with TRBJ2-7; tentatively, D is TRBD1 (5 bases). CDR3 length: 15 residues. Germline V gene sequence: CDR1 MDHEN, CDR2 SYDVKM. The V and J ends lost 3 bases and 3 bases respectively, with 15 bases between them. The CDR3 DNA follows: TGTGCCAGCAGTTTTTGGGGCGACCGAAGCTACGAGCAGTACTTC. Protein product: CASSFWGDRSYEQYF.

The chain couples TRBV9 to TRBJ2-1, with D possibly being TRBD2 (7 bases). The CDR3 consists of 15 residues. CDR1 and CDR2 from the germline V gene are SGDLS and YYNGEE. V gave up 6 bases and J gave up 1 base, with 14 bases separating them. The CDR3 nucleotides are TGTGCCAGCAACTCTGGGGGGGCGTCCTACAATGAGCAGTTCTTC. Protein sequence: CASNSGGASYNEQFF.

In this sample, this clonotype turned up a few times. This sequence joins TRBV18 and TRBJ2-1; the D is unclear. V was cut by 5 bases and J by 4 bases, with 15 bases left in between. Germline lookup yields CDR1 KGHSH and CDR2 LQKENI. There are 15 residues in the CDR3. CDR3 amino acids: CASSKGSRPYNEQFF. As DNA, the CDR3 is TGTGCCAGCTCAAAGGGCTCTCGGCCTTACAATGAGCAGTTCTTC. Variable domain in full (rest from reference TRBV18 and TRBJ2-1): NAGVMQNPRHLVRRRGQEARLRCSPMKGHSHVYWYRQLPEEGLKFMVYLQKENIIDESGMPKERFSAEFPKEGPSILRIQQVVRGDSAAYFCASSKGSRPYNEQFFGPGTRLTVL.

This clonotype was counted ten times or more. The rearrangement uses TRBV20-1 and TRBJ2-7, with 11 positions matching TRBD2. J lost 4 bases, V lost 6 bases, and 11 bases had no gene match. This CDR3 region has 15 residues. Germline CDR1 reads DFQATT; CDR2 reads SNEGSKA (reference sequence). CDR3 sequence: CSAPLTSGAAYEQYF. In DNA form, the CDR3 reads TGCAGTGCCCCATTGACTAGCGGGGCTGCGTACGAGCAGTACTTC.

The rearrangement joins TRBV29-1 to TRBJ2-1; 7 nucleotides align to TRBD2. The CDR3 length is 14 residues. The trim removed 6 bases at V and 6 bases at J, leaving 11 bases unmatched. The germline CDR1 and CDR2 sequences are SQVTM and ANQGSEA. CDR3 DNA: TGCAGCGTCGCCGCCGGGACTATGTTCAATGAGCAGTTCTTC. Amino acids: CSVAAGTMFNEQFF.

CDR3 coding DNA: TGCAGTGTAACCAGGGCGTACCAAGAGACCCAGTACTTC. Translation gives CSVTRAYQETQYF. V and J are TRBV20-1 and TRBJ2-5; tentative D call: TRBD1 (5 bases). V was clipped by 7 bases and J by 0 bases, with 12 bases between them. This CDR3 is built from 13 residues. Germline CDR1 reads DFQATT; CDR2 reads SNEGSKA (reference sequence).

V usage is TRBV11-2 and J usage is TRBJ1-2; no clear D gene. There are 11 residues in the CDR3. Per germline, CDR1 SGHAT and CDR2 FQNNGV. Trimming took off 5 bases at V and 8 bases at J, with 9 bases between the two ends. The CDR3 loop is CASSPQRGYTF. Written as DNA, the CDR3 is TGTGCCAGCAGCCCTCAAAGAGGCTACACCTTC.

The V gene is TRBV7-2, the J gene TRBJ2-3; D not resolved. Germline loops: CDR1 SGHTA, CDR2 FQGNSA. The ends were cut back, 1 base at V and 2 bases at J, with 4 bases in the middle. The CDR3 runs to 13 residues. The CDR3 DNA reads TGTGCCAGCAGCTTAGACTACACAGATACGCAGTATTTT. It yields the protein CASSLDYTDTQYF.

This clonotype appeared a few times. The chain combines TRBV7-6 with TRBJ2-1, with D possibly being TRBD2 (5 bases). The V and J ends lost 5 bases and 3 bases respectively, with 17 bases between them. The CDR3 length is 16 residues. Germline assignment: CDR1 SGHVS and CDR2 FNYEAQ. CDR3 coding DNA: TGTGCCAGCAGCGGACCCCTCGGACTCGACTACAATGAGCAGTTCTTC. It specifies CASSGPLGLDYNEQFF.

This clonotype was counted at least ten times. The CDR3 loop is CSAPGRGYEQYF. The CDR3 coding sequence is TGCAGTGCCCCGGGACGGGGCTACGAGCAGTACTTC. This chain uses TRBV20-1 with TRBJ2-7; the D call may be TRBD1 or TRBD2 (5 bases each). Looked up from germline, CDR1 is DFQATT and CDR2 is SNEGSKA (reference sequence). CDR3 length: 12 residues. The germline V and J ends were trimmed by 6 bases and 3 bases, with 12 bases remaining between them.

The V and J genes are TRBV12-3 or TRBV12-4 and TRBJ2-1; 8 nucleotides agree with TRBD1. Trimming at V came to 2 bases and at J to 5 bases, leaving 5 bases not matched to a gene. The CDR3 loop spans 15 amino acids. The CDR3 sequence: CASSLSGGENNEQFF. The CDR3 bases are TGTGCCAGCAGTTTATCAGGGGGCGAGAACAATGAGCAGTTCTTC.

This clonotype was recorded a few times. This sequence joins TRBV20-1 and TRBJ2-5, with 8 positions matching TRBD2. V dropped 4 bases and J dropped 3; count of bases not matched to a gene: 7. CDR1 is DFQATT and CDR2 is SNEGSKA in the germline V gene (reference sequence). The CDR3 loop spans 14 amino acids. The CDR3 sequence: CSAKELGLEETQYF. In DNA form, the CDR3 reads TGCAGTGCTAAGGAGTTGGGACTAGAAGAGACCCAGTACTTC.

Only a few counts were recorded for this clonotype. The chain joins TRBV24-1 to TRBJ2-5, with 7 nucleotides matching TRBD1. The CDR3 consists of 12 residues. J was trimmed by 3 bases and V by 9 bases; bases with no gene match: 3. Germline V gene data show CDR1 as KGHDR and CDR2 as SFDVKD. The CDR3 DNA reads TGTGCCACCGGTACAGGGGAAGAGACCCAGTACTTC. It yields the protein CATGTGEETQYF.

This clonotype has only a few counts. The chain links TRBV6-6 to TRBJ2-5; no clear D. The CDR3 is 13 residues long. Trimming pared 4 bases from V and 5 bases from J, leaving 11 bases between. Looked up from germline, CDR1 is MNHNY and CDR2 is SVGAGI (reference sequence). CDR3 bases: TGTGCCAGCAGTTCTTCAGGATGGGAGACCCAGTACTTC. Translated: CASSSSGWETQYF.

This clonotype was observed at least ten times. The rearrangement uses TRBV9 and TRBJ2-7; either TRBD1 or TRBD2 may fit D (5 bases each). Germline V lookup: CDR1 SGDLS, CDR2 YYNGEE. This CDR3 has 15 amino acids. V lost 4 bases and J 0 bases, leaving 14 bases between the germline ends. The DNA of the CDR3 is TGTGCCAGCAGCCCCCGAGGGGCCGGCTCCTACGAGCAGTACTTC. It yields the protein CASSPRGAGSYEQYF.

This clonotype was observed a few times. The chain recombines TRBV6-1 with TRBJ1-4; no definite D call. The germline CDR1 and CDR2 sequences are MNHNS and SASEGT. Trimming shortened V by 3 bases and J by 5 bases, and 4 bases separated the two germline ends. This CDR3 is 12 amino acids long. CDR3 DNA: TGTGCCAGCAGTGAGGGAAATGAAAAACTGTTTTTT. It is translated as CASSEGNEKLFF.

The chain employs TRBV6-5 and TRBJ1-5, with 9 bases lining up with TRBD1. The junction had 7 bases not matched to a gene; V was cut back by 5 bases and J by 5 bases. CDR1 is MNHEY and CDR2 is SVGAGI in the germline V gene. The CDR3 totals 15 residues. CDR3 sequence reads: CASSPGTGKDQPQHF. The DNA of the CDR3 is TGTGCCAGCAGTCCCGGGACAGGGAAGGATCAGCCCCAGCATTTT.

As DNA, the CDR3 is TGCAGTGTAGACAGGGGCACCGGGGAGCTGTTTTTT. The encoded protein is CSVDRGTGELFF. The chain carries TRBV20-1 and TRBJ2-2; TRBD1 aligns across 8 bases. Germline V gene sequence: CDR1 DFQATT, CDR2 SNEGSKA (reference sequence). This CDR3 region has 12 residues. V lost 7 bases and J lost 4; bases outside the gene matches: 2.

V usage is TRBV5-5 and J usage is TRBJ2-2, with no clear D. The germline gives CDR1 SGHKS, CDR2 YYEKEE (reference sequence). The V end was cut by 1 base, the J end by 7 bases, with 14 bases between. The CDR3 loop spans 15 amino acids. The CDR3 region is CASSLFHGLVGELFF. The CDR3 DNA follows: TGTGCCAGCAGCTTGTTCCACGGTTTGGTCGGGGAGCTGTTTTTT. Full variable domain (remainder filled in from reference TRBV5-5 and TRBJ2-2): DAGVTQSPTHLIKTRGQQVTLRCSPISGHKSVSWYQQVLGQGPQFIFQYYEKEERGRGNFPDRFSARQFPNYSSELNVNALLLGDSALYLCASSLFHGLVGELFFGEGSRLTVL.